Listed below are T cell receptor beta chains from one sample, sequenced in a study of cytomegalovirus exposure and HLA in healthy donors. Sequencing was performed with immunoSEQ multiplex PCR; in TCRdb, only in-frame clones are kept and a portion is missing. The sample records some 80,000 clones, 85% to 95% being singletons. Sequenced input: PBMCs. The receptors were sampled from a young woman in good health and CMV-seronegative. CDR3s include the opening cysteine and the closing phenylalanine or tryptophan. The D gene is left open where the match is weak. Size values are once, few and many counts, or a class for expanded clones, and some rows have none.

clone_size,v_call,d_call,j_call,cdr3_nt,cdr3_aa
once,TRBV6-5,TRBD2,TRBJ2-7,TGTGCCAGCAGTTACGGACTAGCGGCCTACGAGCAGTACTTC,CASSYGLAAYEQYF
.,TRBV6-5,TRBD1,TRBJ1-2,TGTGCCAGCAGTTACTCCGACAGGGGGACCTATGGCTACACCTTC,CASSYSDRGTYGYTF
.,TRBV5-1,.,TRBJ2-2,TGCGCCAGCAGCCAGACAGGACTAGGTAGCACCGGGGAGCTGTTTTTT,CASSQTGLGSTGELFF
.,TRBV7-2,TRBD1,TRBJ2-5,TGTGCCAGCAGCCCTAGATATGACAGGGAGGAGACCCAGTACTTC,CASSPRYDREETQYF
once,TRBV2,.,TRBJ1-1,TGTGCCAGCAGCGTTACCCCTGGGAGCACTGAAGCTTTCTTT,CASSVTPGSTEAFF
.,TRBV5-6,.,TRBJ2-7,TGTGCCAGCAGCTTCAGCAGGGGCCACGAGCAGTACTTC,CASSFSRGHEQYF
.,TRBV14,.,TRBJ1-2,TGTGCCAGCAGCCCCCGGACATCTACTGAAAGATACTATGGCTACACCTTC,CASSPRTSTERYYGYTF
.,TRBV27,.,TRBJ2-6,TGTGCCAGCAGTTTAAAGCAGGATCTCCTCTCTGGGGCCAACGTCCTGACTTTC,CASSLKQDLLSGANVLTF
.,TRBV4-3,TRBD1,TRBJ2-7,TGCGCCAGCAGCCAAGATCTAGCTGGACAGGTCGACTACTCCTACGAGCAGTACTTC,CASSQDLAGQVDYSYEQYF
.,TRBV7-2,TRBD1,TRBJ2-2,TGTGCCAGCAGCTCTCACCGGGACAGGGTACCCGGGGAGCTGTTTTTT,CASSSHRDRVPGELFF
.,TRBV6-4,TRBD2,TRBJ2-2,TGTGCCAGCAGTAGCGGGAGCACCGGGGAGCTGTTTTTT,CASSSGSTGELFF
.,TRBV4-1,TRBD2,TRBJ2-5,TGCGCCAGCAGCCCCGGGGGAGCGGGAGGACCCCAAGAGACCCAGTACTTC,CASSPGGAGGPQETQYF